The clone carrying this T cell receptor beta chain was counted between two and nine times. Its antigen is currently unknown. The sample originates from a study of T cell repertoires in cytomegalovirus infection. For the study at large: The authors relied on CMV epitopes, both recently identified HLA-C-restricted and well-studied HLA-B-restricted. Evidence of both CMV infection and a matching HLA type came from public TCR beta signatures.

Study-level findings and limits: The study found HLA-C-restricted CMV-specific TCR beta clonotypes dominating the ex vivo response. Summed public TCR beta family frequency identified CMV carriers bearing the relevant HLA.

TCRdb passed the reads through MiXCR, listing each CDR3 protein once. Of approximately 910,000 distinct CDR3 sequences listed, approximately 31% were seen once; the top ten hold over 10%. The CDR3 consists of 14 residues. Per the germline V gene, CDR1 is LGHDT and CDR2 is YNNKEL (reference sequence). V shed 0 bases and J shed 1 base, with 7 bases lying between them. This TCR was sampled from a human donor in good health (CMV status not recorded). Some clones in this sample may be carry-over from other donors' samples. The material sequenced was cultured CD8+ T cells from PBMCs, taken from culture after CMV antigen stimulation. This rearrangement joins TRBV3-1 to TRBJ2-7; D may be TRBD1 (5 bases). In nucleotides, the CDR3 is TGTGCCAGCAGCCAAGAGGGGCAGTCCTACGAGCAGTACGTC. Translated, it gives CASSQEGQSYEQYV.